What follows describes a single T cell receptor beta chain. Its target is not known. This entry is derived from a study of blood T cells in healthy people across ages. Study-level results: Unsorted PBMCs ruled out conclusive naive versus antigen-experienced comparison. Calculation of diversity from one million T cells yielded estimates considered to be underestimates.

Per the germline V gene, CDR1 is SGHTA and CDR2 is FQGNSA. The CDR3 is 14 residues long. V lost 4 bases and J lost 8, with 16 bases in between. Primers used in a second PCR of about 7 to 12 cycles were a sample-barcoded 5' primer and a J-beta primer mix. TCRdb re-analysed the 5' RACE reads in MiXCR, keeping a single row per CDR3 protein. The data contain about 1.4 million distinct CDR3 sequences, roughly 59% of them seen just once; the ten biggest clones take up 5% to 7%. This sequence originates from a man younger than 35 in good health. J is TRBJ2-3 and V is TRBV7-2, with a possible D match to TRBD2 (5 bases). Sequenced input: blood. The CDR3 bases are TGTGCCAGCAGCTCAAAGCTAGCCCTAGGTACGCAGTATTTT. It translates to CASSSKLALGTQYF.